This T cell receptor beta chain originates from a study of blood T cell repertoires in COVID-19. The wider study: Samples of COVID-19 (acute and convalescent) were obtained from the United States, Italy and Spain.

The germline V gene encodes CDR1 GTSNPN and CDR2 SVGIG (reference sequence). The CDR3 spans 12 residues. The J segment lost 8 bases and the V segment lost 8 bases, leaving 11 bases of the junction unmatched. Repertoires were generated with immunoSEQ multiplex PCR, while TCRdb's copy carries only in-frame clones and drops some. Of about 71,000 clones in the sample, 90% were seen once. The source material was peripheral blood. This TCR came from a woman aged 18 to 35 with acute or convalescent COVID-19. The chain carries TRBV30 and TRBJ1-2, with TRBD1 matching over 7 bases. The CDR3 nucleotides are TGTGCCGAATCAGACAGGGTAGGCGGCTACACCTTC. This codes for CAESDRVGGYTF.